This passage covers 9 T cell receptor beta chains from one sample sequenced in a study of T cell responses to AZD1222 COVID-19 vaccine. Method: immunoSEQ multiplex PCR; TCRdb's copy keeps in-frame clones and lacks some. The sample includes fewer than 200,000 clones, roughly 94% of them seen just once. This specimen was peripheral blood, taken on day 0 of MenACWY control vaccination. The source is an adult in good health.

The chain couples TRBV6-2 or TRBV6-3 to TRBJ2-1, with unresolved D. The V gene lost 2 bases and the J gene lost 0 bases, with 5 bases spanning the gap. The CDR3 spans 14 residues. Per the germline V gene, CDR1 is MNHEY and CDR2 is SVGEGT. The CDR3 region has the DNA TGTGCCAGCAGTTACGGTCGCTCCTACAATGAGCAGTTCTTC. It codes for CASSYGRSYNEQFF.

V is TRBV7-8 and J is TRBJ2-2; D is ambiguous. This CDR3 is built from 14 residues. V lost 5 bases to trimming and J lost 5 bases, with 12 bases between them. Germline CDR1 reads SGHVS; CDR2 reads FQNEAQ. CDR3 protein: CASSPRTGTGELFF. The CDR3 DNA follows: TGTGCCAGCAGCCCACGAACCGGGACCGGGGAGCTGTTTTTT.

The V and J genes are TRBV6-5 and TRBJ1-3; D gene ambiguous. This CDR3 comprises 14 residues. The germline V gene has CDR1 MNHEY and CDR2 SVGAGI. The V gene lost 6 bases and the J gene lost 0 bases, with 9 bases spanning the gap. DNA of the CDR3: TGTGCCAGCAGCCTAAGCCTCTCTGGAAACACCATATATTTT. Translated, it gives CASSLSLSGNTIYF.

The CDR3 is CASSSGLARDTQYF. CDR3 nucleotide sequence: TGTGCCAGCAGCTCGGGACTAGCGAGGGATACGCAGTATTTT. The chain recombines TRBV7-3 with TRBJ2-3; 10 bases map to TRBD2. Trimming at V came to 4 bases and at J to 6 bases, leaving 4 bases not matched to a gene. Germline CDR1 reads SGHTA; CDR2 reads FQGTGA. The CDR3 runs 14 residues. The full variable domain, its missing parts supplied by reference TRBV7-3 and TRBJ2-3, is GAGVSQTPSNKVTEKGKYVELRCDPISGHTALYWYRQSLGQGPEFLIYFQGTGAADDSGLPNDRFFAVRPEGSVSTLKIQRTERGDSAVYLCASSSGLARDTQYFGPGTRLTVL.

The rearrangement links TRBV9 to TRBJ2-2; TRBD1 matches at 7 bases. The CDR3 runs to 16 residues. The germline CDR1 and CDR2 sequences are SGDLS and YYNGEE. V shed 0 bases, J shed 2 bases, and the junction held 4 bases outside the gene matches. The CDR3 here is CASSVAGTVNTGELFF. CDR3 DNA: TGTGCCAGCAGCGTAGCAGGGACAGTTAACACCGGGGAGCTGTTTTTT.

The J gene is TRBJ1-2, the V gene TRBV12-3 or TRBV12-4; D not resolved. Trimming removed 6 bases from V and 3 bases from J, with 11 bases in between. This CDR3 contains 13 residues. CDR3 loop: CASSPKRDYGYTF. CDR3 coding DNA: TGTGCCAGCAGCCCAAAGCGGGACTATGGCTACACCTTC.

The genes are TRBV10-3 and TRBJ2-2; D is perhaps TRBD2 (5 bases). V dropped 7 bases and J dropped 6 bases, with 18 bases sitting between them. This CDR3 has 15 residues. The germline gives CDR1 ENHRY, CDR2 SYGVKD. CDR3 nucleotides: TGTGCCATCACCCACGGGTCTAGCTCACCCGGGGAGCTGTTTTTT. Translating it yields CAITHGSSSPGELFF.

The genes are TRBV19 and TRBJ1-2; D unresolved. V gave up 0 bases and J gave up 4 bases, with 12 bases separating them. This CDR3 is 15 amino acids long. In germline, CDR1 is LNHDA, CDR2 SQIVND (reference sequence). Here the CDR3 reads CASSIEVRVSYGYTF. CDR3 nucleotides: TGTGCCAGTAGTATAGAGGTCAGAGTTTCCTATGGCTACACCTTC. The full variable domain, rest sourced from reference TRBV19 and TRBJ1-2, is DGGITQSPKYLFRKEGQNVTLSCEQNLNHDAMYWYRQDPGQGLRLIYYSQIVNDFQKGDIAEGYSVSREKKESFPLTVTSAQKNPTAFYLCASSIEVRVSYGYTFGSGTRLTVV.

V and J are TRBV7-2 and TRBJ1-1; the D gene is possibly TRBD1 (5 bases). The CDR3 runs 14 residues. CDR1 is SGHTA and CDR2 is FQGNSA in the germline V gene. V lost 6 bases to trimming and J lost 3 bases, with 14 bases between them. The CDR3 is CASRSAGRYTEAFF. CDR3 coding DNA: TGTGCCAGCAGGTCGGCAGGGAGGTACACTGAAGCTTTCTTT.